A single sample is the source of the 3 T cell receptor beta chains below, sequenced in a study of blood T cell repertoires in COVID-19. Repertoires were generated with immunoSEQ multiplex PCR, while TCRdb's copy carries only in-frame clones and drops some. In the table there are over 20,000 clones, about 89% of which are singletons. The material sequenced was peripheral blood. Every receptor here comes from a man aged 65 to 79 with acute or convalescent COVID-19.

This chain connects TRBV27 to TRBJ2-3; 8 bases agree with TRBD2. Trimming removed 4 bases from V and 5 bases from J; junction bases left unmatched: 5. In germline, CDR1 is MNHEY, CDR2 SMNVEV (reference sequence). There are 14 residues in the CDR3. The DNA for the CDR3 is TGTGCCAGCAGTTCCACGGGGGGGCGAGATACGCAGTATTTT. It translates to CASSSTGGRDTQYF.

The chain links TRBV18 to TRBJ2-5; a possible D gene is TRBD1 (5 bases). The V end lost 1 base, the J end lost 7 bases, and 7 bases lay between the germline ends. The CDR3 runs 12 residues. The germline CDR1 and CDR2 sequences are KGHSH and LQKENI. The CDR3 nucleotides are TGTGCCAGCTCACCACGGGGCCGGACCCAGTACTTC. It is translated as CASSPRGRTQYF.

The V call is TRBV5-1, the J call TRBJ1-4, with 7 bases identical to TRBD1. The V gene's germline CDR1 is SGHRS and CDR2 YFSETQ. The V segment lost 5 bases and the J segment 5 bases; nucleotides outside the gene matches: 6. This CDR3 has 14 residues. Here the CDR3 reads CASSLQGWNEKLFF. CDR3 coding DNA: TGCGCCAGCAGTTTACAGGGGTGGAATGAAAAACTGTTTTTT.